Listed here are 9 T cell receptor beta chains from one sample, sequenced in a study of blood T cell repertoires in COVID-19. TCRdb's copy holds only in-frame clones and misses some; the assay was immunoSEQ multiplex PCR. Here the sample spans 110,000 to 150,000 clones, roughly 85% being singletons. Sequenced material: peripheral blood. The receptor source for this set is a man between 45 and 60 years old with acute or convalescent COVID-19.

The rearrangement joins TRBV28 to TRBJ2-1; 9 nucleotides line up with TRBD2. The CDR3 length is 14 residues. Trimming at V came to 4 bases and at J to 5 bases, leaving 3 bases not matched to a gene. CDR1 is MDHEN and CDR2 is SYDVKM in the germline V gene. CDR3 in DNA: TGTGCCAGCAGTTACCCTAGCGGGAACAATGAGCAGTTCTTC. It specifies CASSYPSGNNEQFF.

The chain employs TRBV6-5 and TRBJ1-5; D call uncertain. Germline V gene data show CDR1 as MNHEY and CDR2 as SVGAGI. Trimming removed 4 bases at V and 0 bases at J, with 13 bases between. The CDR3 is 16 amino acids. CDR3 residues: CASSSRPVYSNQPQHF. The CDR3 DNA is TGTGCCAGCAGTTCCAGGCCCGTTTATAGCAATCAGCCCCAGCATTTT.

The chain uses TRBV5-6 and TRBJ1-1, with a tentative D call TRBD1 (6 bases). The V gene lost 10 bases and the J gene lost 5 bases, with 21 bases spanning the gap. This CDR3 comprises 14 residues. Germline CDR1 and CDR2: SGHDT and YYEEEE. The CDR3 loop is CAGGKQGGRTEAFF. DNA for the CDR3: TGTGCCGGGGGAAAACAGGGTGGTAGGACTGAAGCTTTCTTT.

J is TRBJ2-6 and V is TRBV12-5; no reliable D call. The CDR3 spans 17 residues. Trimming removed 3 bases at V and 0 bases at J, with 12 bases between. Germline CDR1 LGHNT, CDR2 FRNRAP. CDR3 DNA: TGTGCTAGTGGTTTCCGGGTCGATAGCTCTGGGGCCAACGTCCTGACTTTC. Amino acid sequence: CASGFRVDSSGANVLTF. Full variable domain (missing parts from reference TRBV12-5 and TRBJ2-6): DARVTQTPRHKVTEMGQEVTMRCQPILGHNTVFWYRQTMMQGLELLAYFRNRAPLDDSGMPKDRFSAEMPDATLATLKIQPSEPRDSAVYFCASGFRVDSSGANVLTFGAGSRLTVL.

The chain is built from TRBV24-1 and TRBJ2-1, with 8 bases matching TRBD2. This CDR3 has 14 residues. CDR1 is KGHDR, CDR2 SFDVKD, per germline. J gave up 7 bases and V 3 bases, and 4 bases lay outside the gene matches. The CDR3 loop is CATSDPGGTNEQFF. CDR3 DNA: TGTGCCACCAGTGATCCGGGGGGGACGAATGAGCAGTTCTTC.

V is TRBV27 and J is TRBJ2-7; 11 bases agree with TRBD2. CDR3 length equals 18 residues. The germline V gene has CDR1 MNHEY and CDR2 SMNVEV (reference sequence). V gave up 6 bases and J gave up 1 base; unmatched junction bases: 14. This chain's CDR3 is CASRRQARTSGQSYEQYF. The DNA of the CDR3 is TGTGCCAGCAGACGACAGGCCCGGACTAGCGGGCAATCCTACGAGCAGTACTTC.

The rearrangement uses TRBV6-5 and TRBJ2-3, with D tentatively TRBD2 (5 bases). Trimming cost V 9 bases and J 0 bases, with 10 bases left between them. The CDR3 is 13 residues long. The germline CDR1 and CDR2 sequences are MNHEY and SVGAGI. CDR3 DNA: TGTGCCAGTGTTAGCGAAAGCACAGATACGCAGTATTTT. The encoded protein is CASVSESTDTQYF.

The V and J genes are TRBV2 and TRBJ2-1; possibly TRBD1 for D (5 bases). Trimming shortened V by 2 bases and J by 3 bases, and 11 bases separated the two germline ends. The CDR3 consists of 15 residues. Germline-derived CDR1 and CDR2 are SNHLY and FYNNEI. CDR3 sequence reads: CASSEIVGLYNEQFF. The DNA of the CDR3 is TGTGCCAGCAGTGAAATAGTGGGGCTCTACAATGAGCAGTTCTTC.

The sample holds a few counts of this clone. The chain is built from TRBV11-2 and TRBJ2-2, with D hard to call. V shed 1 base and J shed 8 bases, with 5 bases lying between them. CDR3 size: 12 residues. Per the germline V gene, CDR1 is SGHAT and CDR2 is FQNNGV. For the CDR3, the DNA is TGTGCCAGCAGCTTAGTACGGGGGGAGCTGTTTTTT. The encoded protein is CASSLVRGELFF.